Listed below are T cell receptor beta chains from one sample, sequenced in a study of T cell repertoires in cytomegalovirus infection. In TCRdb, the reads were re-called with MiXCR into one record per CDR3 protein. The sample consists of some 150,000 distinct CDR3 sequences, more than 30% of them appearing once. Antigens for these TCRs are unknown. The sequencing here drew on CD8+ T cells from cultured PBMCs, taken from culture after CMV antigen stimulation. The receptors derive from a human donor in good health (CMV status not recorded). Some clones in this sample may be carry-over from other donors' samples. Each CDR3 is given with its conserved first and last residue. A D gene is named only where the DNA matches it firmly. Not every row has a clone size; where given, it reads once, few, many or a size class.

V: TRBV4-2
D: .
size: few
J: TRBJ1-5
CDR3: CASSQVSGEGYQPQHF
DNA: TGTGCCAGCAGCCAAGTTAGCGGTGAGGGGTACCAGCCCCAGCATTTT

V: TRBV28
D: .
size: few
J: TRBJ2-1
CDR3: CASSLMGQGQFF
DNA: TGTGCCAGCAGTTTAATGGGGCAAGGGCAGTTCTTC

V: TRBV27
D: .
size: .
J: TRBJ1-2
CDR3: CASSSGLFYGYTF
DNA: TGTGCCAGCAGTTCCGGTCTCTTCTATGGCTACACCTTC

V: TRBV7-8
D: TRBD1
size: .
J: TRBJ2-7
CDR3: CASIPRGTAPYEQYF
DNA: TGTGCCAGCATCCCTAGGGGGACAGCCCCCTACGAGCAGTACTTC

V: TRBV6-1
D: TRBD1
size: many
J: TRBJ2-3
CDR3: CASRNGVRGPTDTQYF
DNA: TGTGCCAGCAGGAATGGGGTCAGGGGGCCAACAGATACGCAGTATTTT

V: TRBV20-1
D: TRBD1
size: .
J: TRBJ2-7
CDR3: CSARQGATYEQYF
DNA: TGCAGTGCTAGACAGGGGGCCACCTACGAGCAGTACTTC

V: TRBV12-3/TRBV12-4
D: .
size: .
J: TRBJ2-1
CDR3: CASSLQGLYNEQFF
DNA: TGTGCCAGCAGCCTCCAGGGGCTCTACAATGAGCAGTTCTTC

V: TRBV9
D: .
size: .
J: TRBJ2-1
CDR3: CASSPWSNNEQFF
DNA: TGTGCCAGCAGCCCTTGGTCAAACAATGAGCAGTTCTTC

V: TRBV20-1
D: .
size: .
J: TRBJ1-1
CDR3: CSARDLVDTEAFF
DNA: TGCAGTGCTAGAGATCTTGTTGACACTGAAGCTTTCTTT

V: TRBV4-2
D: .
size: .
J: TRBJ1-4
CDR3: CASSQDIGRADEKLFF
DNA: TGTGCCAGCAGCCAAGATATCGGGAGGGCGGACGAAAAACTGTTTTTT

V: TRBV4-1
D: TRBD1
size: few
J: TRBJ2-7
CDR3: CASRYSGTGAYEQYF
DNA: TGCGCCAGCAGGTACTCCGGGACAGGGGCCTACGAGCAGTACTTC

V: TRBV7-9
D: .
size: .
J: TRBJ1-4
CDR3: CASSLGTAQFEKLFF
DNA: TGTGCCAGCAGCTTAGGGACAGCGCAATTTGAAAAACTGTTTTTT

V: TRBV7-6
D: .
size: medium-sized
J: TRBJ2-7
CDR3: CASSPGQSYEQYF
DNA: TGTGCCAGCAGCCCAGGACAGTCCTACGAGCAGTACTTC

V: TRBV19
D: .
size: .
J: TRBJ1-1
CDR3: CATRWGQTNTEAFF
DNA: TGTGCCACCCGTTGGGGGCAGACGAACACTGAAGCTTTCTTT

V: TRBV5-8
D: .
size: .
J: TRBJ1-2
CDR3: CASTTGGHGYTF
DNA: TGTGCCAGCACCACGGGGGGCCATGGCTACACCTTC

V: TRBV7-3
D: .
size: once
J: TRBJ2-7
CDR3: CASSGADSPYEQYF
DNA: TGTGCCAGCAGCGGAGCCGACAGTCCCTACGAGCAGTACTTC

V: TRBV12-3/TRBV12-4
D: TRBD1
size: .
J: TRBJ1-2
CDR3: CASSSDRATGYTF
DNA: TGTGCCAGCAGTTCGGACAGGGCAACTGGCTACACCTTC